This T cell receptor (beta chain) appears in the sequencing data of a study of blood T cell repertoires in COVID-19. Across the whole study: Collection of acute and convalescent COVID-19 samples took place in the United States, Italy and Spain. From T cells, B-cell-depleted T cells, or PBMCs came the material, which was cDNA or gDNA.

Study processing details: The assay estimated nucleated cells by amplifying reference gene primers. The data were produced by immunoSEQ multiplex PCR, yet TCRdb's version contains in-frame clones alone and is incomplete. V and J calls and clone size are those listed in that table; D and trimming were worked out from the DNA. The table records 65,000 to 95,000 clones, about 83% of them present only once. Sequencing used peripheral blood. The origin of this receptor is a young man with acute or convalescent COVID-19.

CDR3 in amino acids: CASRRTGGTDTQYF. The CDR3 nucleotides are TGTGCCAGCAGAAGGACAGGGGGCACAGATACGCAGTATTTT. The V gene is TRBV6-5, the J gene TRBJ2-3; 9 nucleotides align to TRBD1. The CDR3 contains 14 residues. Germline V CDR1 and CDR2: MNHEY, SVGAGI. Losses at the gene ends were 6 bases for V and 1 base for J; bases not matched to a gene: 2.